This paragraph reports one T cell receptor (beta chain). The CDR3 is 16 residues long. From germline, CDR1 is MDHEN and CDR2 SYDVKM. The V end lost 4 bases, the J end lost 9 bases, and 24 bases lay between the germline ends. Produced via immunoSEQ multiplex PCR; TCRdb's table is partial and in-frame only. This sample yields 25,000 to 35,000 clones, of which 86% are seen a single time; nearly 25% belongs to the top ten. This entry comes from a study of blood T cell repertoires in COVID-19. Background on the study: The cDNA or gDNA used as material had been derived from T cells, B-cell-depleted T cells, or PBMCs.

The TCR was taken from a human donor with active COVID-19. The donor label of this sample is uncertain. J is TRBJ1-1 and V is TRBV28; TRBD1 is a possible D gene (6 bases). Source material: peripheral blood. The CDR3 sequence is CASSYLGGRRPTQAFF. CDR3 nucleotides: TGTGCCAGCAGTTATCTGGGGGGGCGCCGTCCCACCCAAGCTTTCTTT.